The 2 T cell receptor beta chains reported below all come from one sample, sequenced in a study of prognosis after radiotherapy for stage I lung cancer. Two-round multiplex PCR, the amplification method, yielded TCR beta CDR3 from genomic DNA. Individual primers that were specific to each TRBV and TRBJ gene served in first-round PCR. TCRdb itself ran the multiplex PCR reads through MiXCR, one entry per CDR3 protein. The sample includes under 75,000 distinct CDR3 sequences, around a quarter of them seen just once. Specimen: PBMCs, collected before or after stereotactic body radiation therapy (not recorded which). The source of these receptors is a donor of 50 years or more with non-small cell lung cancer.

This clonotype was seen at least ten times. V usage is TRBV5-4 and J usage is TRBJ2-5; perhaps TRBD1 as D (5 bases). The germline gives CDR1 SGHNT, CDR2 YYREEE (reference sequence). This CDR3 comprises 15 residues. The germline V and J ends were trimmed by 4 bases and 5 bases, with 18 bases remaining between them. The CDR3 is CASSLVSGRGETQYF. The CDR3 DNA follows: TGTGCCAGCAGCCTTGTTTCAGGGCGTGGTGAGACCCAGTACTTC.

A remark on this clonotype: In this CDR3 the conserved last residue, phenylalanine or tryptophan, is missing, so a read error is likely. The DNA is omitted, as the CDR3 cannot be located on it reliably, and the CDR3 follows TCRdb's listing. The rearrangement links TRBV6-1 to TRBJ2-7; TRBD1, the table's D call, was not compared with the DNA. In germline, CDR1 is MNHNS, CDR2 SASEGT. Both ends counted, the CDR3 spans 15 residues. This CDR3 reads CASCTGTGGTYEKYI.